One sample yielded the 26 T cell receptor beta chains listed below, sequenced in a study of cytomegalovirus exposure and HLA in healthy donors. Researchers ran the PCR with 60 Vbeta and 13 Jbeta primers. Sequenced by immunoSEQ multiplex PCR; TCRdb stores in-frame clones only, minus some. The sample includes 100,000 or so clones, roughly 80% of them seen just once. The specimen sequenced was PBMCs. These receptors all stem from a female donor in good health and CMV-seropositive.

The table lists this clone with a count of one. The rearrangement links TRBV5-1 to TRBJ2-5; D perhaps matches TRBD2 (6 bases). CDR1 is SGHRS, CDR2 YFSETQ, per germline. Trimming shortened V by 4 bases and J by 4 bases, and 14 bases separated the two germline ends. The CDR3 is 14 residues long. CDR3 DNA sequence: TGCGCCAGCAGCGGCGCCGGGAGTAGAGAGACCCAGTACTTC. Protein product: CASSGAGSRETQYF.

The J gene is TRBJ2-7, the V gene TRBV7-2; D unclear. Trimming left V 0 bases short and J 5 bases short, with 5 bases between. Germline V lookup: CDR1 SGHTA, CDR2 FQGNSA. CDR3 length equals 12 residues. The CDR3 sequence is CASSLAPDEQYF. The CDR3 DNA is TGTGCCAGCAGCTTAGCGCCGGACGAGCAGTACTTC.

In its sample, this clone was seen once. The CDR3 DNA reads TGTGCCAGCAGCTCCCGAGGTGCGCGGGAGACCCAGTACTTC. Protein sequence: CASSSRGARETQYF. The chain is built from TRBV11-2 and TRBJ2-5; D uncertain. CDR1 is SGHAT and CDR2 is FQNNGV in the germline V gene. The CDR3 is 14 amino acids. V was trimmed by 4 bases and J by 5 bases, leaving 14 bases between them. The entire variable domain, with the rest obtained from reference TRBV11-2 and TRBJ2-5, is as follows: EAGVAQSPRYKIIEKRQSVAFWCNPISGHATLYWYQQILGQGPKLLIQFQNNGVVDDSQLPKDRFSAERLKGVDSTLKIQPAKLEDSAVYLCASSSRGARETQYFGPGTRLLVL.

This sequence joins TRBV7-6 and TRBJ1-1; 9 bases map to TRBD1. CDR1 is SGHVS and CDR2 is FNYEAQ in the germline V gene. The CDR3 length is 17 residues. Trimming cost V 6 bases and J 2 bases; bases outside gene matches: 13. The CDR3 DNA is TGTGCCAGCAGTACACAGGGGGCCGGGTTCGGCAACACTGAAGCTTTCTTT. Translated, it gives CASSTQGAGFGNTEAFF.

The chain is built from TRBV7-2 and TRBJ2-1, with 8 nucleotides matching TRBD2. Trimming at V came to 7 bases and at J to 1 base, leaving 6 bases not matched to a gene. CDR3 length: 15 residues. Germline CDR1 SGHTA, CDR2 FQGNSA. CDR3 in DNA: TGTGCCAGCACTTCGGGGGGGGGTTCCTACAATGAGCAGTTCTTC. It is translated as CASTSGGGSYNEQFF.

The chain has TRBV4-2 and TRBJ2-7; D may be TRBD2 (6 bases). Deletions cut 1 base from V and 0 bases from J, with 19 bases between. Germline-derived CDR1 and CDR2 are LGHNA and YNFKEQ. The length of the CDR3 is 18 residues. CDR3 loop: CASSQARSKTSHSYEQYF. The CDR3 coding sequence is TGTGCCAGCAGCCAAGCTCGTTCGAAGACTAGTCACTCCTACGAGCAGTACTTC.

This chain connects TRBV21-1 to TRBJ2-7; the DNA was not compared with TRBD2, the D call given in the table. TRBV21-1 is annotated as a pseudogene. The CDR3 consists of 15 residues. The CDR3 here is CASSKEARDFYEQYF. The CDR3 DNA reads TGTGCCAGCAGCAAAGAGGCCAGGGACTTTTACGAGCAGTACTTC.

The rearrangement uses TRBV30 and TRBJ2-5, with TRBD2 matching 7 bases. Germline assignment: CDR1 GTSNPN and CDR2 SVGIG (reference sequence). V shed 0 bases and J 5 bases; nucleotides not matched to a gene: 6. The CDR3 totals 14 residues. The CDR3 region is CAWSVLPGRETQYF. In DNA, the CDR3 is TGTGCCTGGAGTGTACTCCCCGGGAGGGAGACCCAGTACTTC.

V usage is TRBV7-9 and J usage is TRBJ2-7, with 10 bases identical to TRBD1. Germline values: CDR1 SEHNR, CDR2 FQNEAQ (reference sequence). Trimming at V came to 6 bases and at J to 3 bases, leaving 11 bases not matched to a gene. This CDR3 is built from 16 residues. This CDR3 reads CASSLVTGTGVYEQYF. In DNA, the CDR3 is TGTGCCAGCAGTCTGGTTACCGGGACAGGGGTCTACGAGCAGTACTTC.

The chain uses TRBV6-5 and TRBJ2-7; possible D gene TRBD1, 5 bases. This CDR3 is built from 14 residues. The germline gives CDR1 MNHEY, CDR2 SVGAGI. V lost 6 bases and J 0 bases, leaving 12 bases between the germline ends. The CDR3 sequence: CASSPLGPSYEQYF. CDR3 bases: TGTGCCAGCAGCCCTTTGGGGCCCTCCTACGAGCAGTACTTC.

The V and J genes are TRBV9 and TRBJ2-5, with D possibly TRBD2 on 5 matching bases. Per germline, CDR1 SGDLS and CDR2 YYNGEE. Deletions cut 4 bases from V and 1 base from J, with 17 bases between. There are 16 residues in the CDR3. The DNA of the CDR3 is TGTGCCAGCAGCATCCACGTGAAGGCGGGCCAAGAGACCCAGTACTTC. This codes for CASSIHVKAGQETQYF.

The V and J genes are TRBV7-2 and TRBJ2-3; 13 bases agree with TRBD2. Per the germline V gene, CDR1 is SGHTA and CDR2 is FQGNSA. The CDR3 sequence is 17 residues long. The ends lost 5 bases at V and 5 bases at J; junction bases unmatched: 10. The CDR3 nucleotides are TGTGCCAGCAGCCTCGGACTAGCGGGGGCCCTACAAGATACGCAGTATTTT. Amino acid sequence: CASSLGLAGALQDTQYF.

The chain joins TRBV14 to TRBJ1-2, with 8 bases matching TRBD1. CDR1 is SGHDN and CDR2 is FVKESK in the germline V gene. V dropped 1 base and J dropped 8; count of bases not matched to a gene: 6. CDR3 size: 14 residues. DNA of the CDR3: TGTGCCAGCAGCCAAGTACAGGGGGGTACGGGCTACACCTTC. It specifies CASSQVQGGTGYTF.

CDR3 amino acids: CASSPTLKETQYF. As DNA, the CDR3 is TGTGCCAGCAGCCCGACACTTAAAGAGACCCAGTACTTC. V is TRBV5-6 and J is TRBJ2-5; unclear D gene. This CDR3 has 13 amino acids. V dropped 4 bases and J dropped 3 bases, with 10 bases sitting between them. Per the germline V gene, CDR1 is SGHDT and CDR2 is YYEEEE.

The chain combines TRBV10-3 with TRBJ1-2; possible D gene TRBD1, 6 bases. The germline V gene has CDR1 ENHRY and CDR2 SYGVKD. There are 13 residues in the CDR3. V gave up 1 base and J gave up 6 bases, with 9 bases separating them. In DNA, the CDR3 is TGTGCCATCAGTGAGTTGGCAGGGGATGGCTACACCTTC. Its translation: CAISELAGDGYTF.

The chain combines TRBV5-1 with TRBJ1-3, with D tentatively TRBD1 (5 bases). The CDR3 contains 16 residues. Trimming shortened V by 1 base and J by 0 bases, and 11 bases separated the two germline ends. The germline V gene has CDR1 SGHRS and CDR2 YFSETQ. The DNA for the CDR3 is TGCGCCAGCAGCTTGACAGGTGGATACTCTGGAAACACCATATATTTT. It yields the protein CASSLTGGYSGNTIYF. Drawing the rest from reference TRBV5-1 and TRBJ1-3, the complete variable domain is KAGVTQTPRYLIKTRGQQVTLSCSPISGHRSVSWYQQTPGQGLQFLFEYFSETQRNKGNFPGRFSGRQFSNSRSEMNVSTLELGDSALYLCASSLTGGYSGNTIYFGEGSWLTVV.

The genes are TRBV10-3 and TRBJ2-7, with D perhaps matching TRBD2 (6 bases). Germline V lookup: CDR1 ENHRY, CDR2 SYGVKD. The V gene lost 6 bases and the J gene lost 0 bases, with 12 bases spanning the gap. CDR3 length: 14 residues. As DNA, the CDR3 is TGTGCCATCAGGGCCTCCGGGAGCTCCTACGAGCAGTACTTC. It encodes CAIRASGSSYEQYF.

The chain combines TRBV4-2 with TRBJ2-7, with TRBD1 as a possible D gene (5 bases). Germline CDR1 LGHNA, CDR2 YNFKEQ. The V and J ends lost 1 base and 4 bases respectively, with 8 bases between them. This CDR3 contains 13 residues. The DNA of the CDR3 is TGTGCCAGCAGCCAAGGTAGACAGTACGAGCAGTACTTC. Protein product: CASSQGRQYEQYF.

This clone was seen more than once but under ten times. The J gene is TRBJ2-3, the V gene TRBV7-3; 7 positions match TRBD2. Looked up from germline, CDR1 is SGHTA and CDR2 is FQGTGA. Unmatched junction bases numbered 10, after V lost 5 bases and J lost 5 bases. The CDR3 runs to 15 residues. DNA of the CDR3: TGTGCCAGCAGCCCCAGTAGCGGGCGGGTAGATACGCAGTATTTT. Its protein product is CASSPSSGRVDTQYF.

V usage is TRBV4-1 and J usage is TRBJ1-1; 7 bases map to TRBD1. The germline V gene has CDR1 MGHRA and CDR2 YSYEKL. The CDR3 covers 13 residues. Trimming took 4 bases from V and 5 from J; bases not matched to a gene: 4. CDR3 bases: TGCGCCAGCAGCCGACAGGGATGGACTGAAGCTTTCTTT. Translated: CASSRQGWTEAFF.

CDR3 sequence (DNA): TGCGCCAGCAGCCCAGGACAGGGCACAGATACGCAGTATTTT. This gives the protein CASSPGQGTDTQYF. V usage is TRBV5-1 and J usage is TRBJ2-3; TRBD1 agrees at 7 bases. The CDR3 is 14 amino acids. From germline, CDR1 is SGHRS and CDR2 YFSETQ. The junction had 3 bases not matched to a gene; V was cut back by 4 bases and J by 1 base.

The rearrangement joins TRBV2 to TRBJ2-7, with no clear D. This CDR3 has 16 amino acids. The V end lost 2 bases, the J end lost 0 bases, and 14 bases lay between the germline ends. The germline V gene has CDR1 SNHLY and CDR2 FYNNEI. CDR3 nucleotide sequence: TGTGCCAGCAGTGAATGGTGGCGGATTAGCTCCTACGAGCAGTACTTC. Its translation is CASSEWWRISSYEQYF.

This clone was seen a single time. This chain links TRBV14 with TRBJ2-2; D might be TRBD2 (6 bases). The CDR3 runs to 16 residues. Trimming shortened V by 4 bases and J by 4 bases, and 16 bases separated the two germline ends. Per germline, CDR1 SGHDN and CDR2 FVKESK. CDR3 amino acids: CASSLGLLAGTGELFF. The DNA for the CDR3 is TGTGCCAGCAGCCTGGGGTTACTAGCCGGCACCGGGGAGCTGTTTTTT.

The chain recombines TRBV5-1 with TRBJ2-7; TRBD2 is a possible D gene (5 bases). The V end was cut by 0 bases, the J end by 3 bases, with 16 bases between. This CDR3 is built from 16 residues. CDR1 and CDR2 (germline): SGHRS, YFSETQ. CDR3 DNA sequence: TGCGCCAGCAGCTTGGAGCCGGGGTATGGAATCTACGAGCAGTACTTC. Translating gives CASSLEPGYGIYEQYF.

This chain connects TRBV28 to TRBJ1-1; TRBD1 matches at 9 bases. After removal of 5 bases from V and 10 bases from J, the junction contained 8 bases not matched to a gene. Germline loops: CDR1 MDHEN, CDR2 SYDVKM. This CDR3 contains 13 residues. Here the CDR3 reads CASSLPGQGGAFF. The CDR3 DNA sequence: TGTGCCAGCAGTCTACCGGGACAGGGAGGAGCTTTCTTT. The variable domain in full, with the rest retrieved from reference TRBV28 and TRBJ1-1, is DVKVTQSSRYLVKRTGEKVFLECVQDMDHENMFWYRQDPGLGLRLIYFSYDVKMKEKGDIPEGYSVSREKKERFSLILESASTNQTSMYLCASSLPGQGGAFFGQGTRLTVV.

The chain has TRBV27 and TRBJ2-3, with a tentative D call TRBD2 (5 bases). This CDR3 region has 12 residues. CDR1 MNHEY and CDR2 SMNVEV come from the germline V gene (reference sequence). The germline V and J ends were trimmed by 5 bases and 5 bases, with 8 bases remaining between them. CDR3 loop: CASSGGLDTQYF. The CDR3 DNA follows: TGTGCCAGCAGTGGAGGACTAGATACGCAGTATTTT.